The rows below give T cell receptor beta chains drawn from one sample of a study of blood T cell repertoires in COVID-19. TCRdb's copy holds only in-frame clones and misses some; the assay was immunoSEQ multiplex PCR. Of around 84,000 clones in the sample, around 79% were seen once. The sequenced material came from peripheral blood. The source is a man over 45 with active or convalescent COVID-19. Each CDR3 is given with its conserved first and last residue. The order of the fields is V gene, D gene, clone size, J gene, CDR3 protein, CDR3 DNA. D genes are given only for firm matches. Not every row has a clone size; where given, it reads once, few, many or a size class.

>TRBV7-3|TRBD1|.|TRBJ1-1
CASSLGQGRTEAFF
TGTGCCAGCAGCCTGGGACAGGGTAGGACTGAAGCTTTCTTT
>TRBV15|TRBD1|.|TRBJ1-5
CATSYDRGPQPQHF
TGTGCCACCAGCTACGACAGGGGACCTCAGCCCCAGCATTTT
>TRBV6-6|TRBD1|once|TRBJ1-6
CASSHQPQGANSPLHF
TGTGCCAGCAGCCACCAACCTCAGGGGGCGAATTCACCCCTCCACTTT
>TRBV5-6|TRBD2|few|TRBJ2-3
CASSPLAGGKGDTQYF
TGTGCCAGCAGCCCCCTAGCGGGGGGTAAGGGAGATACGCAGTATTTT
>TRBV12-5|.|.|TRBJ2-1
CASGLETKGHGQFF
TGTGCTAGTGGTTTGGAAACGAAGGGGCACGGGCAGTTCTTC
>TRBV27|TRBD1|.|TRBJ1-2
CASGKQGAYGYTF
TGTGCCAGCGGCAAACAGGGGGCTTATGGCTACACCTTC
>TRBV4-3|.|.|TRBJ2-1
CASSQLKTIEGDEQFF
TGCGCCAGCAGCCAATTAAAAACGATCGAAGGGGATGAGCAGTTCTTC
>TRBV7-9|.|once|TRBJ2-1
CASSPTTNEQFF
TGTGCCAGCAGCCCCACTACGAATGAGCAGTTCTTC
>TRBV27|.|.|TRBJ1-2
CASSFSGFYGYTF
TGTGCCAGCAGTTTCTCAGGCTTCTATGGCTACACCTTC
>TRBV11-2|TRBD2|.|TRBJ2-5
CASSLSGTSEETQYF
TGTGCCAGCAGCTTGTCGGGGACTAGCGAGGAGACCCAGTACTTC
>TRBV7-4|.|.|TRBJ2-5
CASSLVLRTPCEETQYF
TGTGCCAGCAGCTTAGTTTTACGGACACCCTGTGAGGAGACCCAGTACTTC
>TRBV3-1/TRBV3-2|.|once|TRBJ1-2
CASSQDPYGYTF
TGTGCCAGCAGCCAAGACCCGTATGGCTACACCTTC
>TRBV7-2|TRBD1|.|TRBJ1-2
CASSPSRDDRGRGYTF
TGTGCCAGCAGCCCCTCCCGAGACGACAGGGGTCGGGGCTACACCTTC
>TRBV19|.|.|TRBJ1-1
CASHSKGRFMNTEAFF
TGTGCCAGCCACTCCAAGGGGCGTTTCATGAACACTGAAGCTTTCTTT
>TRBV27|.|.|TRBJ2-7
CATGDSPYEQYF
TGTGCCACCGGTGACAGTCCCTACGAGCAGTACTTC
>TRBV20-1|TRBD2|.|TRBJ2-1
CSASKSGGANEQFF
TGCAGTGCTAGTAAAAGCGGGGGGGCCAATGAGCAGTTCTTC
>TRBV3-1/TRBV3-2|.|many|TRBJ2-7
CASSQDEGRLNF
TGTGCCAGCAGCCAAGATGAGGGTAGGCTGAACTTC
>TRBV5-4|.|.|TRBJ2-7
CASAPRQGGYEQYF
TGTGCCAGCGCACCCCGACAGGGAGGCTACGAGCAGTACTTC
>TRBV27|TRBD1|.|TRBJ1-2
CASSKDRGNYGYTF
TGTGCCAGCAGTAAGGACAGGGGTAACTATGGCTACACCTTC
>TRBV29-1|.|.|TRBJ2-2
CSVLSRDIYTGELFF
TGCAGCGTTCTCTCCCGGGACATATACACCGGGGAGCTGTTTTTT
>TRBV7-8|.|.|TRBJ1-2
CASSLENGGYGYTF
TGTGCCAGCAGCTTAGAGAACGGGGGGTATGGCTACACCTTC
>TRBV14|TRBD2|few|TRBJ2-5
CASSHWEGLGVQETQYF
TGTGCCAGCAGCCATTGGGAGGGGCTCGGGGTCCAAGAGACCCAGTACTTC